The 26 T cell receptor beta chains presented below share a single source sample, sequenced in a study of shared clonotypes between healthy human individuals. Data came from immunoSEQ multiplex PCR; TCRdb stores just in-frame clones and leaves some out. The repertoire has about 490,000 clones, over 60% of them found once; the top ten carry approximately 12%. Specimen: PBMCs. The source is a woman between 35 and 50 years old in good health. Some clones in this sample may be carry-over from other donors' samples.

This rearrangement joins TRBV23-1 to TRBJ2-4; D is unclear. TRBV23-1 is known as an ORF, though its function is uncertain. This CDR3 contains 14 residues. V was pared by 0 bases and J by 2 bases, with 5 bases between. This CDR3 reads CASSQSESKNIQYF. The CDR3 DNA follows: TGCGCCAGCAGTCAATCAGAATCCAAAAACATTCAGTACTTC.

The rearrangement uses TRBV30 and TRBJ1-1; weak D call: TRBD1 (6 bases). Per germline, CDR1 GTSNPN and CDR2 SVGIG (reference sequence). V was clipped by 5 bases and J by 4 bases, with 11 bases between them. The length of the CDR3 is 12 residues. Here the CDR3 reads CAWQQGPTEAFF. DNA for the CDR3: TGTGCCTGGCAACAGGGCCCCACTGAAGCTTTCTTT.

The V and J genes are TRBV7-9 and TRBJ1-1; 8 nucleotides agree with TRBD1. The CDR3 consists of 15 residues. Trimming at V came to 3 bases and at J to 1 base, leaving 4 bases not matched to a gene. Germline CDR1 and CDR2: SEHNR and FQNEAQ (reference sequence). CDR3 sequence reads: CASSFHGTGNTEAFF. The CDR3 DNA reads as TGTGCCAGCAGCTTTCACGGGACAGGGAACACTGAAGCTTTCTTT. Full variable domain (outside the CDR3, taken from reference TRBV7-9 and TRBJ1-1): DTGVSQNPRHKITKRGQNVTFRCDPISEHNRLYWYRQTLGQGPEFLTYFQNEAQLEKSRLLSDRFSAERPKGSFSTLEIQRTEQGDSAMYLCASSFHGTGNTEAFFGQGTRLTVV.

This chain joins TRBV7-2 and TRBJ1-1; perhaps TRBD1 as D (5 bases). Germline V gene data show CDR1 as SGHTA and CDR2 as FQGNSA. The length of the CDR3 is 14 residues. Trimming removed 2 bases from V and 5 bases from J, with 12 bases in between. The CDR3 spells CASSLSRVSTEAFF. The DNA of the CDR3 is TGTGCCAGCAGCTTAAGCAGGGTTAGTACTGAAGCTTTCTTT.

The table lists this clone with many counts. Other DNA sequences within the sample encode an identical CDR3. The genes are TRBV28 and TRBJ2-7; D gene unclear. CDR3 length: 15 residues. CDR1 is MDHEN, CDR2 SYDVKM, per germline. Trimming cost V 3 bases and J 2 bases, with 14 bases left between them. CDR3 loop: CASSFLRYSPYEQYF. The CDR3 coding sequence is TGTGCCAGCAGTTTCCTCCGCTACTCACCCTACGAGCAGTACTTC.

The chain combines TRBV5-1 with TRBJ2-1; 7 bases fit TRBD1. The length of the CDR3 is 15 residues. CDR1 and CDR2 (germline): SGHRS, YFSETQ. V gave up 0 bases and J gave up 6 bases; unmatched junction bases: 6. The CDR3 DNA reads as TGCGCCAGCAGCTTGGAGGGACAGATTACCAATGAGCAGTTCTTC. Its translation is CASSLEGQITNEQFF.

This chain joins TRBV10-3 and TRBJ2-5, with TRBD1 identical over 8 bases. In germline, CDR1 is ENHRY, CDR2 SYGVKD. With V trimmed by 7 bases and J by 3 bases, 4 bases remained unmatched. This CDR3 has 13 residues. The DNA for the CDR3 is TGTGCCATCACCAGGGGGCGAGAAGAGACCCAGTACTTC. Protein product: CAITRGREETQYF.

About this clone itself: Other DNA sequences in the same sample also yield this CDR3. The chain employs TRBV29-1 and TRBJ1-1, with D tentatively TRBD1 (5 bases). Germline-derived CDR1 and CDR2 are SQVTM and ANQGSEA. V lost 6 bases to trimming and J lost 3 bases, with 14 bases between them. This CDR3 is 13 amino acids long. The CDR3: CSVTTGPYTEAFF. The DNA for the CDR3 is TGCAGCGTCACTACAGGCCCCTACACTGAAGCTTTCTTT.

This sequence joins TRBV27 and TRBJ2-7; D may be TRBD1 (6 bases). The V and J ends lost 7 bases and 5 bases respectively, with 24 bases between them. CDR1 and CDR2 (germline): MNHEY, SMNVEV (reference sequence). CDR3 length: 16 residues. The CDR3 DNA reads as TGTGCCAGCATCCGCGGCGCGCCGGGCGAGGGGGACGAGCAGTACTTC. Protein sequence: CASIRGAPGEGDEQYF.

The chain has TRBV9 and TRBJ2-7, with TRBD2 matching 9 bases. The V gene's germline CDR1 is SGDLS and CDR2 YYNGEE. The CDR3 sequence is 15 residues long. Trimming at V came to 0 bases and at J to 6 bases, leaving 7 bases not matched to a gene. CDR3 sequence: CASSVVGEAGGEQYF. The DNA of the CDR3 is TGTGCCAGCAGCGTAGTAGGCGAAGCGGGAGGCGAGCAGTACTTC. Complete variable domain (other parts from reference TRBV9 and TRBJ2-7): DSGVTQTPKHLITATGQRVTLRCSPRSGDLSVYWYQQSLDQGLQFLIQYYNGEERAKGNILERFSAQQFPDLHSELNLSSLELGDSALYFCASSVVGEAGGEQYFGPGTRLTVT.

This chain links TRBV11-3 with TRBJ2-1; maybe TRBD1 (5 bases). The V gene's germline CDR1 is SGHNT and CDR2 YENEEA. The CDR3 is made up of 13 amino acids. Trimming took off 5 bases at V and 6 bases at J, with 11 bases between the two ends. As DNA, the CDR3 is TGTGCCAGCAGCCACAGGCGTGGCAATGAGCAGTTCTTC. It translates to CASSHRRGNEQFF.

V and J are TRBV19 and TRBJ1-1; D perhaps matches TRBD1 (5 bases). This CDR3 is 17 amino acids long. In germline, CDR1 is LNHDA, CDR2 SQIVND (reference sequence). V lost 5 bases and J lost 1, with 20 bases in between. The CDR3 DNA sequence: TGTGCCAGTAGTGATCTCGGAAGGGGATTGGGGAACACTGAAGCTTTCTTT. It is translated as CASSDLGRGLGNTEAFF.

The V and J genes are TRBV18 and TRBJ1-1; no firm D call. Germline CDR1 reads KGHSH; CDR2 reads LQKENI. Trimming cost V 4 bases and J 1 base, with 16 bases left between them. The CDR3 consists of 16 residues. The CDR3 bases are TGTGCCAGCTCACGGATCGTACAGCCCGGGAACACTGAAGCTTTCTTT. Protein: CASSRIVQPGNTEAFF.

As for this clone: This likely reflects a read error, since a far larger clone is one base away. This is likely a read error, given that the CDR3 carries no conserved phenylalanine or tryptophan at its end. The J gene is TRBJ2-7, the V gene TRBV2; D possibly uses TRBD1 or TRBD2 (5 bases each). The CDR3 length is 14 residues. Germline CDR1 and CDR2: SNHLY and FYNNEI. Trimming cost V 7 bases and J 6 bases, with 19 bases left between them. The CDR3 region has the DNA TGTGCCAGCAAGTCCCGGGACGCCTCGGCCGAGCAGTACTCC. Translated, it gives CASKSRDASAEQYS.

Only a few counts were recorded for this clone. The CDR3 is CASSSRSSGEQFF. CDR3 DNA: TGTGCCAGCAGCTCCCGTTCTTCGGGTGAGCAGTTCTTC. V gene TRBV11-3 combines with J gene TRBJ2-1, with unresolved D. Germline assignment: CDR1 SGHNT and CDR2 YENEEA. The CDR3 runs to 13 residues. V lost 4 bases, J lost 9 bases, and 13 bases lay in between.

The sample holds one count of this clone. V is TRBV28 and J is TRBJ1-5; TRBD1 might be the D (5 bases). V dropped 7 bases and J dropped 7 bases, with 17 bases sitting between them. This CDR3 has 14 amino acids. Germline V CDR1 and CDR2: MDHEN, SYDVKM. This CDR3 is CASTSPRGGQPQHF. DNA of the CDR3: TGTGCCAGCACCTCCCCGCGGGGGGGGCAGCCCCAGCATTTT.

Details on this clone: Other DNA sequences within the sample encode an identical CDR3. This chain links TRBV27 with TRBJ2-1; 9 positions match TRBD2. Trimming took 2 bases from V and 7 from J; bases not matched to a gene: 3. The germline gives CDR1 MNHEY, CDR2 SMNVEV (reference sequence). The CDR3 extends over 14 amino acids. Written as DNA, the CDR3 is TGTGCCAGCAGTTTAGGGCTAGCGGGAAATGAGCAGTTCTTC. Amino acids: CASSLGLAGNEQFF.

This clone showed up just a few times. The rearrangement uses TRBV21-1 and TRBJ1-5; the table calls TRBD1, which could not be checked here. TRBV21-1 is described as a pseudogene. The CDR3 totals 14 residues. CDR3 amino acids: CASRGQEWDQPQHF. Written as DNA, the CDR3 is TGTGCCAGCAGGGGACAGGAATGGGATCAGCCCCAGCATTTT.

V is TRBV5-1 and J is TRBJ2-6; D not resolved. There are 18 residues in the CDR3. CDR1 is SGHRS, CDR2 YFSETQ, per germline. V was clipped by 4 bases and J by 2 bases, with 19 bases between them. In nucleotides, the CDR3 is TGCGCCAGCAGCCCAAAGACATCGGCCGCGACTGGGGCCAACGTCCTGACTTTC. Its protein product is CASSPKTSAATGANVLTF.

This chain uses TRBV5-4 with TRBJ2-1, with 7 bases that match TRBD2. CDR3 length: 12 amino acids. Germline CDR1 reads SGHNT; CDR2 reads YYREEE (reference sequence). The V and J ends lost 5 bases and 5 bases, in that order; junction bases with no gene match: 1. The CDR3 nucleotides read TGTGCCAGCAGAAGCGGGGACAATGAGCAGTTCTTC. Translated: CASRSGDNEQFF. Variable domain in full (rest from reference TRBV5-4 and TRBJ2-1): ETGVTQSPTHLIKTRGQQVTLRCSSQSGHNTVSWYQQALGQGPQFIFQYYREEENGRGNFPPRFSGLQFPNYSSELNVNALELDDSALYLCASRSGDNEQFFGPGTRLTVL.

This chain uses TRBV28 with TRBJ1-2, with D maybe TRBD1 (5 bases). This CDR3 spans 15 amino acids. V was pared by 6 bases and J by 7 bases, with 21 bases between. The germline gives CDR1 MDHEN, CDR2 SYDVKM. DNA of the CDR3: TGTGCCAGCAGCTCACCTACAGGACCGGGTAGTGGCTACACCTTC. Residues: CASSSPTGPGSGYTF.

The genes are TRBV6-5 and TRBJ2-3, with D tentatively TRBD2 (6 bases). Trimming left V 0 bases short and J 1 base short, with 8 bases between. Germline assignment: CDR1 MNHEY and CDR2 SVGAGI. The CDR3 contains 15 residues. CDR3 nucleotide sequence: TGTGCCAGCAGTTACTCGGAGGGCCGCACAGATACGCAGTATTTT. Its translation is CASSYSEGRTDTQYF.

V is TRBV30 and J is TRBJ2-3, with 7 bases aligning to TRBD1. This CDR3 spans 12 amino acids. CDR1 and CDR2 (germline): GTSNPN, SVGIG (reference sequence). The J segment lost 4 bases and the V segment lost 8 bases, leaving 6 bases of the junction unmatched. The CDR3, as DNA: TGTGCCGTGACAGGGCTGGCAGATACGCAGTATTTT. This encodes CAVTGLADTQYF.

About this clone: A far larger clone is a single base away, which makes a read error likely. The chain couples TRBV7-9 to TRBJ2-1, with 8 bases lining up with TRBD2. Germline V lookup: CDR1 SEHNR, CDR2 FQNEAQ (reference sequence). The CDR3 consists of 14 residues. The V and J ends lost 3 bases and 2 bases, in that order; junction bases with no gene match: 0. CDR3 loop: CASSFSGTYNEQFF. DNA of the CDR3: TGTGCCAGCAGCTTTAGCGGGACCTACAATGAGCAGTTCTTC.

This clone has only a few counts. V is TRBV6-1 and J is TRBJ2-7; TRBD2 matches 12 bases. V lost 6 bases to trimming and J lost 5 bases; unmatched junction nucleotides: 5. Germline-derived CDR1 and CDR2 are MNHNS and SASEGT. The CDR3 runs 14 residues. The CDR3 protein is CASRATSGSHEQYF. CDR3 sequence (DNA): TGTGCCAGCAGGGCGACTAGCGGGAGCCACGAGCAGTACTTC.

The chain employs TRBV7-9 and TRBJ2-2, with 7 bases fitting TRBD2. V dropped 5 bases and J dropped 7; count of bases not matched to a gene: 4. There are 13 residues in the CDR3. Germline-derived CDR1 and CDR2 are SEHNR and FQNEAQ (reference sequence). For the CDR3, the DNA is TGTGCCAGCAGCCCACGGGAGGTCGGGGAGCTGTTTTTT. Its translation: CASSPREVGELFF.